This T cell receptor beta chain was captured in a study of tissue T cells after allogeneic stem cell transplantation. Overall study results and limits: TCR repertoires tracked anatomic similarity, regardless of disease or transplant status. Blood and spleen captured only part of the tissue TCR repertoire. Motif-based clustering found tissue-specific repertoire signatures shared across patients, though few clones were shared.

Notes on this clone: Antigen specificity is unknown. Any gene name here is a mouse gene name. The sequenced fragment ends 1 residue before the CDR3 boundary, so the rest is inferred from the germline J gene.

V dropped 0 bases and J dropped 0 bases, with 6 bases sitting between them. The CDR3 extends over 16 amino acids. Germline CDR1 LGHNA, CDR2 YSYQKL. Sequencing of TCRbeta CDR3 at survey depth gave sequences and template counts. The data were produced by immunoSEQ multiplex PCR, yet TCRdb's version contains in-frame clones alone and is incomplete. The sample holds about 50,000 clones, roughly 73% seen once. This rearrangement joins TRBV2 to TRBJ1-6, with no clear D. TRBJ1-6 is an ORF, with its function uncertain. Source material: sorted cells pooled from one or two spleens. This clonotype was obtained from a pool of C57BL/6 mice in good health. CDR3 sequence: CASSQDRSSYNSPLYF. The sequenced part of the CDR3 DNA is TGTGCCAGCAGCCAAGACAGATCTTCCTATAATTCGCCCCTCTAC.